This T cell receptor beta chain comes out of a study of Ad26.COV2.S vaccination and SARS-CoV-2 variants. Profiling relied on immunoSEQ multiplex PCR, and the TCRdb table lists in-frame clones only, not all of them. The sample carries about 350,000 clones, about nine tenths recorded once. This CDR3 region has 17 residues. Germline loops: CDR1 SEHNR, CDR2 FQNEAQ (reference sequence). Losses at the gene ends were 5 bases for V and 0 bases for J; bases not matched to a gene: 9. Treatment noted: some 19 received Ad26.COV2.S at low or high dose, single or two shots; several received placebo; per-sample allocation not given. All samples were drawn on day 63, counting from the first vaccine or placebo injection. Expressing Wuhan-strain SARS-CoV-2 spike, an Ad26 vector served as the vaccine.

Sequenced here: peripheral blood, sampled in a trial of Ad26.COV2.S vaccine versus placebo. The rearrangement links TRBV7-9 to TRBJ1-4; 7 nucleotides match TRBD1. This clonotype was obtained from a person aged 18-60 years who received the Ad26.COV2.S COVID-19 vaccine or a placebo. CDR3 sequence (DNA): TGTGCCAGCAGCGCCCGGACAGGAACCTCAACTAATGAAAAACTGTTTTTT. Translating it yields CASSARTGTSTNEKLFF.